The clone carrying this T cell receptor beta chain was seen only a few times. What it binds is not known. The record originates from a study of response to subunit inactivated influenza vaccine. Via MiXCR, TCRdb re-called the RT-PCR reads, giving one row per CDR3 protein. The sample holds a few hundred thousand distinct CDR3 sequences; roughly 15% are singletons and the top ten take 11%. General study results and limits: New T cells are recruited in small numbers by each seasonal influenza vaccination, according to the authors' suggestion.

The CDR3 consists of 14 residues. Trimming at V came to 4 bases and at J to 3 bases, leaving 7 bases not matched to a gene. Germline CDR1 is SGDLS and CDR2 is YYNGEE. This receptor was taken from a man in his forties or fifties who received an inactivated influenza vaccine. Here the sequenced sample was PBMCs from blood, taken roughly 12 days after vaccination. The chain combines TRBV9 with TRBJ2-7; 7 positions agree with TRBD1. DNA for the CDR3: TGTGCCAGCAGCCCCCAAAGGACAGGCTACGAGCAGTACTTC. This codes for CASSPQRTGYEQYF.